This T cell receptor beta chain was documented in a study of cytomegalovirus exposure and HLA in healthy donors. V gave up 1 base and J gave up 7 bases; unmatched junction bases: 3. This CDR3 has 14 residues. The germline CDR1 and CDR2 sequences are LNHNV and YYDKDF (reference sequence). Primers included in the PCR were 60 Vbeta and 13 Jbeta primers. TCRdb keeps only in-frame clones here, not all; method: immunoSEQ multiplex PCR. The sample records about 190,000 clones, about 77% being singletons. Note on this clone: Its antigen is not known.

Study-wide findings and caveats: Follow-up analysis later connected one missense variant in DCLRE1C with trimming of TCR beta V- and J-genes. In an earlier analysis, in around 590 donors, most V segments appeared productive either ~87% or ~30% of the time.

The V gene is TRBV15, the J gene TRBJ2-1; TRBD2 matches at 8 bases. Material: PBMCs. The source of this sequence is a man in his thirties or forties in good health and CMV-seropositive. CDR3 nucleotide sequence: TGTGCCACCAGCAGAGGCGGACTAGCTAATGAGCAGTTCTTC. This translates into CATSRGGLANEQFF.